The 8 T cell receptor beta chains presented below share a single source sample, sequenced in a study of cytomegalovirus exposure and HLA in healthy donors. The PCR contained 60 Vbeta and 13 Jbeta primers. Here immunoSEQ multiplex PCR was the method, and the copy in TCRdb shows in-frame clones only, minus some. Found here are fewer than 150,000 clones, roughly 76% of them singletons; the top ten hold 1.2%. Sample: PBMCs. The receptors were sampled from a female donor in good health and CMV-seronegative.

The rearrangement uses TRBV5-1 and TRBJ1-1, with a possible D match to TRBD1 (5 bases). CDR3 size: 15 residues. With 2 bases removed from V and 1 base from J, the gap between germline ends came to 12 bases. The V gene's germline CDR1 is SGHRS and CDR2 YFSETQ. CDR3 in DNA: TGCGCCAGCAGCTTACTAACAGGTGCGAACACTGAAGCTTTCTTT. It translates to CASSLLTGANTEAFF.

This clone was seen a few times. This chain links TRBV7-8 with TRBJ2-3; D perhaps matches TRBD2 (5 bases). Per the germline V gene, CDR1 is SGHVS and CDR2 is FQNEAQ. This CDR3 spans 18 amino acids. V gave up 1 base and J gave up 3 bases, with 20 bases separating them. CDR3 sequence reads: CASSLVEVGYSSTDTQYF. The CDR3 nucleotides are TGTGCCAGCAGCTTAGTGGAGGTGGGGTATAGTAGTACAGATACGCAGTATTTT. Looking up the rest from reference TRBV7-8 and TRBJ2-3 gives the full variable domain: GAGVSQSPRYKVAKRGQDVALRCDPISGHVSLFWYQQALGQGPEFLTYFQNEAQLDKSGLPSDRFFAERPEGSVSTLKIQRTQQEDSAVYLCASSLVEVGYSSTDTQYFGPGTRLTVL.

This clone was detected once. This chain links TRBV7-9 with TRBJ1-1; D is uncertain. V dropped 3 bases and J dropped 1 base, with 12 bases sitting between them. This CDR3 has 15 amino acids. Per the germline V gene, CDR1 is SEHNR and CDR2 is FQNEAQ (reference sequence). CDR3 DNA sequence: TGTGCCAGCAGCTTTGGCGGGTTAGGGAACACTGAAGCTTTCTTT. Amino acid sequence: CASSFGGLGNTEAFF.

The chain employs TRBV5-6 and TRBJ1-5; 7 nucleotides agree with TRBD1. The V gene's germline CDR1 is SGHDT and CDR2 YYEEEE. J gave up 7 bases and V 0 bases, and 7 bases lay outside the gene matches. This CDR3 comprises 15 residues. CDR3 sequence (DNA): TGTGCCAGCAGCTTGGCTGACAGGGTGGACCAGCCCCAGCATTTT. This sequence encodes CASSLADRVDQPQHF.

The V gene is TRBV5-1, the J gene TRBJ2-1, with a weak D call TRBD2 (6 bases). The germline gives CDR1 SGHRS, CDR2 YFSETQ. This CDR3 comprises 14 residues. The V end was cut by 5 bases, the J end by 4 bases, with 13 bases between. The CDR3 reads CASSSGEFYNEQFF. The CDR3 DNA is TGCGCCAGCAGTTCGGGGGAGTTTTACAATGAGCAGTTCTTC.

The chain carries TRBV9 and TRBJ2-1, with 9 bases matching TRBD1. Germline CDR1 reads SGDLS; CDR2 reads YYNGEE. The CDR3 has 16 residues. Trimming at V came to 2 bases and at J to 5 bases, leaving 8 bases not matched to a gene. CDR3 residues: CASSVMDRGGHNEQFF. In DNA form, the CDR3 reads TGTGCCAGCAGCGTCATGGACAGGGGAGGCCACAATGAGCAGTTCTTC.

This clone has a handful of counts. This chain links TRBV6-5 with TRBJ1-3; unclear D gene. This CDR3 region has 15 residues. Per germline, CDR1 MNHEY and CDR2 SVGAGI. V dropped 5 bases and J dropped 0 bases, with 11 bases sitting between them. CDR3 coding DNA: TGTGCCAGCAGTGCCGGGGTCCTCTCTGGAAACACCATATATTTT. Translated: CASSAGVLSGNTIYF.

This clone was seen a handful of times. V usage is TRBV6-4 and J usage is TRBJ1-1; D might be TRBD1 (6 bases). Germline V gene lookup returns CDR1 MRHNA and CDR2 SNTAGT. This CDR3 is 13 amino acids long. V was cut by 4 bases and J by 3 bases, with 9 bases left in between. The CDR3 spells CASSVRTDTEAFF. CDR3 in DNA: TGTGCCAGCAGTGTAAGGACAGACACTGAAGCTTTCTTT.